Described below is a single T cell receptor (beta chain) sequence and its context. Libraries were prepared by immunoSEQ multiplex PCR; TCRdb keeps only in-frame clonotypes and omits some of them. The sample includes about 170,000 clones, about 83% of them seen just once. This record comes from a study of blood T cell repertoires in COVID-19. The sequence was collected from a woman older than 75 with acute or convalescent COVID-19. Sample: peripheral blood.

The CDR3 DNA is TGTGCCAGCAGCCCGGGATTAACGTATAATGAAAAACTGTTTTTT. This gives the protein CASSPGLTYNEKLFF. This chain uses TRBV14 with TRBJ1-4, with unresolved D. V lost 4 bases and J 4 bases, leaving 13 bases between the germline ends. Germline assignment: CDR1 SGHDN and CDR2 FVKESK. This CDR3 has 15 amino acids.